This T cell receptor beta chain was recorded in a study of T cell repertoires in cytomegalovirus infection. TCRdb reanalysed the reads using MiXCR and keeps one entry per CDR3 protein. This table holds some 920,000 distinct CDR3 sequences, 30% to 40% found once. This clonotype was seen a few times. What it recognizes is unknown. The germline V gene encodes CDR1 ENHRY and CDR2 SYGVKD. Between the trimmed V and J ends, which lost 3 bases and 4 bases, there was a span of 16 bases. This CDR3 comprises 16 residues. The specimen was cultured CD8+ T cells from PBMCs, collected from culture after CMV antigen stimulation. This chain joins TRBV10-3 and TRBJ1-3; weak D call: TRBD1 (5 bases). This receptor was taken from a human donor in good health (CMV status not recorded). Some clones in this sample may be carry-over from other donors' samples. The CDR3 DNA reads TGTGCCATCAGTGAACAAGACCGGGGCTGGGGAAACACCATATATTTT. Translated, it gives CAISEQDRGWGNTIYF.